This T cell receptor beta chain was recovered during a study of blood T cells in healthy people across ages (dated by TCRdb to 2015 to 2017). About the study as a whole: Template switching captured roughly one uniquely barcoded TCR beta cDNA molecule per two T cells in model experiments. Using deep sequencing normalized with unique cDNA molecular identifiers, the study measured how TCR beta repertoire diversity changes with age. The donors were split into four age groups: young (average 16 years), middle-aged (39), aged (more than 55) and long-lived (roughly 80). To avoid experimental bias, donors of different ages were randomly spread across the sequencing lanes. Two additional independent replicas of 1 million unique cDNA reads from the same blood draw were analyzed for two donors (one aged 18 to 30 and one aged 80 or older). Findings and caveats that apply to the study as a whole: Because donor CMV infection status was unknown, age-related changes in expanded clonotypes were potentially confounded. As age increased, observed TCR beta diversity per million T cells dropped in a roughly linear way, and a significant reduction was already evident by age about 40. Conclusive comparison of naive and antigen-experienced compartments was prevented by the profiling of bulk unsorted PBMCs. Estimates of total diversity from one million sequenced T cells were regarded as lower bounds and underestimates. The long-lived group showed more naive CD4+ T cells, fewer expanded clones and increased TCR diversity than the aged group, suggesting age selection. Observed TCR beta diversity correlated strongly with the percentage of naive T cells measured by flow cytometry.

The donors were roughly 40 Caucasian individuals from Russia, aged 6 to 90 years, who were systemically healthy. Around 10 milliliters of peripheral blood were collected from each donor into EDTA-treated Vacutainer tubes. Ficoll-Paque density-gradient centrifugation was used to isolate PBMCs, with at least 6 million obtained per sample. Trizol reagent was used to extract total RNA from PBMCs, with at least 5 micrograms per sample. Naive CD45RAhigh/CD27high T cell percentages were measured by flow cytometry on a PBMC aliquot from every donor. A note on this clonotype: The antigen it binds to is not known. Per-base quality was not reported, and no clone a single base away is much larger than it.

The CDR3 measures 16 amino acids from cysteine to phenylalanine. The kept DNA is CDR3 alone, 48 bases in frame from the first base. CDR1 is given as SGDLS and CDR2 as YYNGEE, both from the germline V gene. Libraries were prepared through 5' RACE. The run used an Illumina HiSeq 2500. A second roughly 6 to 12 cycle PCR used a sample-barcoded 5' primer and a J-beta primer mix. A template-switch 5' adaptor carrying 12 random nucleotides introduced a unique molecular identifier onto each TCR beta cDNA molecule. At least 3 million CDR3-containing paired-end reads were obtained from each sample. The Mint cDNA synthesis kit, primed by a TRBC-specific oligonucleotide, was used to synthesize first-strand cDNA from all RNA. After uracil-DNA glycosylase treatment, a first 18-cycle PCR used universal primers M1SS and BC2_uni_R on all cDNA. The authors' pipeline ran thus. For normalization, 1 million high-quality reads, each with a distinct molecular identifier, were randomly selected from each sample. Reads with shared molecular identifiers were discarded instead of being binned into consensus sequences. MiTCR, with a Q25 quality threshold and the strictest error-elimination algorithm, was used for CDR3 identification, clonotype clustering and error correction. A nonparametric unseen species model using Euler transformation provided a lower-bound estimate of total TCR beta diversity. The raw public reads went through TCRdb reprocessing: fastp at Q25, MiXCR clone calling, in-frame beta chains kept. One record per CDR3 amino acid sequence lists the most common genes and DNA. These V and J calls are TCRdb output, not the study's own analysis. The sample contains about 1.1 million distinct CDR3 sequences, around two fifths of them found a single time. Around 13% of the sample is in the top ten clones.

The clonotype was recovered from a man younger than 35 in good health. The sequence is built from TRBV9 and TRBJ2-3; a stretch of 9 junction bases matches TRBD1. Material for sequencing was blood. The CDR3 reads as follows: CTGSVEVQGAMDTQYF. The sequenced DNA is TGTACCGGCAGCGTAGAGGTACAGGGGGCTATGGATACGCAGTATTTT.